The 27 T cell receptor beta chains below come from one sample, sequenced in a study of blood T cell repertoires in COVID-19. Data came from immunoSEQ multiplex PCR; TCRdb stores just in-frame clones and leaves some out. The table shows 380,000 or so clones, with roughly 86% occurring only once. The sample consisted of PBMCs or T cells enriched from blood (not recorded which). These receptors were obtained from a man aged 30 to 39 who had recovered from COVID-19.

The chain joins TRBV7-9 to TRBJ2-2; 12 bases align to TRBD2. The CDR3 has 17 residues. From germline, CDR1 is SEHNR and CDR2 FQNEAQ (reference sequence). V shed 0 bases, J shed 5 bases, and the junction held 4 bases outside the gene matches. This CDR3 reads CASSLAGTSGFTGELFF. The CDR3 DNA follows: TGTGCCAGCAGCTTAGCGGGGACTAGCGGGTTTACCGGGGAGCTGTTTTTT.

This clone has only a few counts. The chain carries TRBV6-5 and TRBJ1-1, with TRBD1 as a possible D gene (5 bases). With 0 bases removed from V and 0 bases from J, the gap between germline ends came to 8 bases. Germline V gene data show CDR1 as MNHEY and CDR2 as SVGAGI. The CDR3 is 15 residues long. The CDR3 here is CASSYSIQVNTEAFF. DNA for the CDR3: TGTGCCAGCAGTTACTCGATACAGGTGAACACTGAAGCTTTCTTT.

The CDR3 DNA follows: TGTGCCAGCAGCTTGCCTGGACTAGCGGGGACCGGGGAGCTGTTTTTT. Translating it yields CASSLPGLAGTGELFF. The chain combines TRBV5-4 with TRBJ2-2, with 12 bases that match TRBD2. Germline V gene data show CDR1 as SGHNT and CDR2 as YYREEE (reference sequence). CDR3 size: 16 residues. The V segment lost 1 base and the J segment 5 bases; nucleotides outside the gene matches: 3.

This chain connects TRBV11-1 to TRBJ2-2; D is unresolved. This CDR3 is built from 15 residues. Germline V gene data show CDR1 as SGHAT and CDR2 as FQDESV (reference sequence). Trimming removed 3 bases at V and 1 base at J, with 9 bases between. The CDR3 sequence is CASSLRGLNTGELFF. The DNA of the CDR3 is TGTGCCAGCAGCTTGAGAGGCTTGAACACCGGGGAGCTGTTTTTT.

The rearrangement links TRBV12-3 or TRBV12-4 to TRBJ1-1; the match to TRBD1 covers 7 bases. CDR3 length: 12 amino acids. V lost 5 bases, J lost 4 bases, and 1 base stayed unmatched. The CDR3 sequence: CASSTGATEAFF. Written as DNA, the CDR3 is TGTGCCAGCAGTACAGGGGCCACTGAAGCTTTCTTT.

The chain combines TRBV4-1 with TRBJ2-1, with D unresolved. V lost 3 bases and J lost 9, with 12 bases in between. CDR3 length: 13 amino acids. Germline assignment: CDR1 MGHRA and CDR2 YSYEKL. Here the CDR3 DNA reads TGCGCCAGCAGCCACGCCGACTTGGGTGAGCAGTTCTTC. It is translated as CASSHADLGEQFF.

CDR3 region: CASSLGPRGQGGYTGELFF. CDR3 DNA: TGCGCCAGCAGCTTGGGCCCCAGGGGACAGGGAGGTTACACCGGGGAGCTGTTTTTT. This sequence joins TRBV5-1 and TRBJ2-2; 9 bases map to TRBD1. Germline trimming cut 0 bases from V and 3 bases from J; bases unmatched to any gene: 12. Germline values: CDR1 SGHRS, CDR2 YFSETQ. The CDR3 consists of 19 residues. Supplemented by reference TRBV5-1 and TRBJ2-2, the full variable domain reads KAGVTQTPRYLIKTRGQQVTLSCSPISGHRSVSWYQQTPGQGLQFLFEYFSETQRNKGNFPGRFSGRQFSNSRSEMNVSTLELGDSALYLCASSLGPRGQGGYTGELFFGEGSRLTVL.

The chain combines TRBV7-6 with TRBJ1-6; D unclear. CDR3 length equals 17 residues. The V and J ends lost 4 bases and 0 bases respectively, with 13 bases between them. Germline CDR1 SGHVS, CDR2 FNYEAQ. In DNA, the CDR3 is TGTGCCAGCAGCTACGGCGCGGCAAGCTCCTATAATTCACCCCTCCACTTT. Its translation: CASSYGAASSYNSPLHF.

The rearrangement uses TRBV11-3 and TRBJ2-1; 8 bases agree with TRBD2. Trimming took 3 bases from V and 9 from J; bases not matched to a gene: 4. Germline-derived CDR1 and CDR2 are SGHNT and YENEEA. This CDR3 is 13 amino acids long. CDR3 sequence (DNA): TGTGCCAGCAGCTTGACTAGCGTGGGTGAGCAGTTCTTC. Amino acids: CASSLTSVGEQFF.

V usage is TRBV12-5 and J usage is TRBJ2-1; 12 bases agree with TRBD2. This CDR3 is built from 15 residues. V lost 6 bases, J lost 4 bases, and 4 bases stayed unmatched. Germline V gives CDR1 LGHNT, CDR2 FRNRAP. The CDR3 sequence is CASGAGTSGYNEQFF. CDR3 sequence (DNA): TGTGCTAGTGGCGCCGGGACTAGCGGGTACAATGAGCAGTTCTTC.

The rearrangement uses TRBV6-2 or TRBV6-3 and TRBJ2-3; D is possibly TRBD1 (6 bases). The CDR3 extends over 12 amino acids. CDR1 is MNHEY and CDR2 is SVGEGT in the germline V gene. Trimming took off 6 bases at V and 14 bases at J, with 18 bases between the two ends. The CDR3 sequence is CASSRADRRGYF. The CDR3 bases are TGTGCCAGCAGCCGAGCGGACAGACGTGGGTATTTT.

The V gene is TRBV7-6, the J gene TRBJ2-3; 7 nucleotides align to TRBD1. There are 13 residues in the CDR3. The V segment lost 5 bases and the J segment 3 bases; nucleotides outside the gene matches: 2. The germline gives CDR1 SGHVS, CDR2 FNYEAQ. CDR3 region: CASSARGTDTQYF. DNA for the CDR3: TGTGCCAGCAGCGCCAGGGGGACAGATACGCAGTATTTT. The variable domain in full, with the rest retrieved from reference TRBV7-6 and TRBJ2-3, is GAGVSQSPRYKVTKRGQDVALRCDPISGHVSLYWYRQALGQGPEFLTYFNYEAQQDKSGLPNDRFSAERPEGSISTLTIQRTEQRDSAMYRCASSARGTDTQYFGPGTRLTVL.

The rearrangement uses TRBV6-5 and TRBJ2-7; a possible D gene is TRBD2 (7 bases). Trimming removed 2 bases at V and 2 bases at J, with 13 bases between. The CDR3 length is 15 residues. CDR1 and CDR2 from the germline V gene are MNHEY and SVGAGI. CDR3 coding DNA: TGTGCCAGCAGTTACCGTGGGGGGGGCACCTACGAGCAGTACTTC. This translates into CASSYRGGGTYEQYF.

CDR3 region: CASSPHTNTEAFF. In DNA form, the CDR3 reads TGTGCCAGCAGCCCCCATACTAACACTGAAGCTTTCTTT. The chain combines TRBV7-2 with TRBJ1-1, with D unclear. The CDR3 is 13 amino acids. The V end was cut by 5 bases, the J end by 2 bases, with 9 bases between. Germline V gives CDR1 SGHTA, CDR2 FQGNSA.

This clone has only one observation. The chain combines TRBV19 with TRBJ1-3; 7 nucleotides align to TRBD1. Trimming took 3 bases from V and 2 from J; bases not matched to a gene: 4. CDR3 length: 15 residues. Germline V gives CDR1 LNHDA, CDR2 SQIVND (reference sequence). CDR3 sequence: CASSMNRGPGNTIYF. The CDR3 DNA is TGTGCCAGTAGTATGAACAGGGGACCTGGAAACACCATATATTTT. Variable domain in full (rest from reference TRBV19 and TRBJ1-3): DGGITQSPKYLFRKEGQNVTLSCEQNLNHDAMYWYRQDPGQGLRLIYYSQIVNDFQKGDIAEGYSVSREKKESFPLTVTSAQKNPTAFYLCASSMNRGPGNTIYFGEGSWLTVV.

The chain links TRBV10-3 to TRBJ1-3; 8 bases fit TRBD1. Per the germline V gene, CDR1 is ENHRY and CDR2 is SYGVKD. The V segment lost 6 bases and the J segment 2 bases; nucleotides outside the gene matches: 0. The CDR3 runs 13 residues. CDR3 sequence (DNA): TGTGCCATCAGACAGGGGGCTGGAAACACCATATATTTT. Protein: CAIRQGAGNTIYF.

About this clone itself: This same CDR3 is encoded by further DNA sequences in the sample. The chain uses TRBV29-1 and TRBJ2-7; tentatively, D is TRBD2 (5 bases). Trimming removed 4 bases at V and 4 bases at J, with 8 bases between. Germline V gene lookup returns CDR1 SQVTM and CDR2 ANQGSEA. This CDR3 is built from 11 residues. CDR3 nucleotides: TGCAGCGTTGGAGGGAGTTACGAGCAGTACTTC. Translating it yields CSVGGSYEQYF.

The chain recombines TRBV19 with TRBJ1-4; 7 bases are shared with TRBD1. The ends lost 5 bases at V and 2 bases at J; junction bases unmatched: 11. Germline-derived CDR1 and CDR2 are LNHDA and SQIVND (reference sequence). This CDR3 has 17 amino acids. For the CDR3, the DNA is TGTGCCAGTAGTTCCCCCCGACAGGGCTGGACTAATGAAAAACTGTTTTTT. Its translation: CASSSPRQGWTNEKLFF.

This sequence joins TRBV3-1 (or the pseudogene TRBV3-2) and TRBJ2-7; D perhaps matches TRBD1 (6 bases). V shed 3 bases and J shed 6 bases, with 21 bases lying between them. CDR3 length equals 16 residues. CDR1 is LGHDT, CDR2 YNNKEL, per germline (reference sequence). The CDR3 coding sequence is TGTGCCAGCAGCCACCCCACAGGGTGGAAGCTAAGCGAGCAGTACTTC. Its translation is CASSHPTGWKLSEQYF.

V gene TRBV7-8 combines with J gene TRBJ2-4; 11 bases agree with TRBD2. The CDR3 runs 16 residues. Germline values: CDR1 SGHVS, CDR2 FQNEAQ. With 0 bases clipped from V and 12 bases from J, the junction kept 10 bases outside the gene matches. CDR3 in DNA: TGTGCCAGCAGCTTAGCTCGGGGACTAGCGGCGAGTGATCAGTACTTC. Encoded protein: CASSLARGLAASDQYF.

CDR3 sequence: CASSNGVIYGYTF. CDR3 sequence (DNA): TGTGCCAGCAGTAACGGGGTGATCTATGGCTACACCTTC. The rearrangement joins TRBV6-5 to TRBJ1-2, with D unclear. The CDR3 consists of 13 residues. Germline lookup yields CDR1 MNHEY and CDR2 SVGAGI. The V end was cut by 5 bases, the J end by 4 bases, with 11 bases between.

The chain uses TRBV19 and TRBJ1-1, with D hard to call. The V and J ends lost 8 bases and 0 bases respectively, with 10 bases between them. CDR3 size: 13 residues. Germline V gives CDR1 LNHDA, CDR2 SQIVND (reference sequence). For the CDR3, the DNA is TGTGCCAGTTTAAACAGCATGAACACTGAAGCTTTCTTT. Translation gives CASLNSMNTEAFF. Combining the CDR3 with reference TRBV19 and TRBJ1-1 gives the whole variable domain DGGITQSPKYLFRKEGQNVTLSCEQNLNHDAMYWYRQDPGQGLRLIYYSQIVNDFQKGDIAEGYSVSREKKESFPLTVTSAQKNPTAFYLCASLNSMNTEAFFGQGTRLTVV.

The gene calls are TRBV9 and TRBJ2-7, with D perhaps TRBD1 (6 bases). The CDR3 runs 14 residues. Trimming took 3 bases from V and 0 from J, leaving 10 bases between them. Germline V gives CDR1 SGDLS, CDR2 YYNGEE. CDR3 sequence reads: CASSAQGSSYEQYF. The CDR3 DNA reads TGTGCCAGCAGCGCACAGGGTAGCTCCTACGAGCAGTACTTC. The full variable domain, rest sourced from reference TRBV9 and TRBJ2-7, is DSGVTQTPKHLITATGQRVTLRCSPRSGDLSVYWYQQSLDQGLQFLIQYYNGEERAKGNILERFSAQQFPDLHSELNLSSLELGDSALYFCASSAQGSSYEQYFGPGTRLTVT.

The chain has TRBV15 and TRBJ1-3; a possible D gene is TRBD1 (6 bases). V was pared by 0 bases and J by 7 bases, with 13 bases between. CDR3 size: 15 residues. The germline V gene encodes CDR1 LNHNV and CDR2 YYDKDF (reference sequence). CDR3 amino acids: CATSRDVMDSNTIYF. CDR3 in DNA: TGTGCCACCAGCAGAGATGTCATGGACAGTAACACCATATATTTT.

V gene TRBV4-1 combines with J gene TRBJ1-6; D might be TRBD1 (5 bases). V shed 0 bases and J shed 10 bases, with 13 bases lying between them. Germline CDR1 is MGHRA and CDR2 is YSYEKL. The CDR3 is 15 amino acids. As DNA, the CDR3 is TGCGCCAGCAGCCAAGATTGGGGGGGAAGGTCACCCCTCCACTTT. This sequence encodes CASSQDWGGRSPLHF.

V usage is TRBV9 and J usage is TRBJ2-1, with TRBD2 matching 12 bases. J gave up 8 bases and V 3 bases, and 6 bases lay outside the gene matches. The CDR3 consists of 15 residues. The germline V gene has CDR1 SGDLS and CDR2 YYNGEE. DNA for the CDR3: TGTGCCAGCAGCGGCCTAGCGGGGGGGTTCGATGAGCAGTTCTTC. As protein: CASSGLAGGFDEQFF.

The chain is built from TRBV7-9 and TRBJ2-7; TRBD2 agrees at 14 bases. The length of the CDR3 is 16 residues. Per germline, CDR1 SEHNR and CDR2 FQNEAQ (reference sequence). V shed 10 bases and J 4 bases; nucleotides not matched to a gene: 12. The CDR3 nucleotides are TGTGCCACCCACCCAAGGACTAGCGGGGGGTCATACGAGCAGTACTTC. Translating gives CATHPRTSGGSYEQYF.